This note documents a single TCR beta chain sequence. Its antigen is not known. Cultured CD4+ T cells had their DNA profiled by the Oncomine TCR Beta short-read assay. Extraction of genomic DNA was performed on cultured CD4+ T cells. From the PCR reads, TCRdb called clonotypes with MiXCR, one entry per CDR3 protein. The sample holds around 10,000 distinct CDR3 sequences, about 40% seen once. This CDR3 has 13 amino acids. Germline-derived CDR1 and CDR2 are DFQATT and SNEGSKA (reference sequence). V was pared by 7 bases and J by 6 bases, with 18 bases between. This entry is derived from a study of vaccination and CD4 T cells after COVID-19. Whole-study context: Controls used CEFX viral epitopes (positive), HIV-1 Nef peptides (negative), or no peptide.

Treatment noted: approximately 9-day PBMC culture with coronavirus spike peptide pools or control peptides (ViraFEST assay). One should note that the unexposed donor's CD4+ T cells were collected before the COVID-19 pandemic (2011-2018). Notes on the study in general: Within convalescent individuals, 304 out of 307 vaccine-specific clones proved to be spike mono-reactive.

The source is a human donor in good health. The source material was CD4+ T cells from blood, cultured in vitro. The chain couples TRBV20-1 to TRBJ1-1, with a weak D call TRBD1 (5 bases). As DNA, the CDR3 is TGCAGTGTTTCTCACAGGCGGGACGCTGAAGCTTTCTTT. Its translation: CSVSHRRDAEAFF.